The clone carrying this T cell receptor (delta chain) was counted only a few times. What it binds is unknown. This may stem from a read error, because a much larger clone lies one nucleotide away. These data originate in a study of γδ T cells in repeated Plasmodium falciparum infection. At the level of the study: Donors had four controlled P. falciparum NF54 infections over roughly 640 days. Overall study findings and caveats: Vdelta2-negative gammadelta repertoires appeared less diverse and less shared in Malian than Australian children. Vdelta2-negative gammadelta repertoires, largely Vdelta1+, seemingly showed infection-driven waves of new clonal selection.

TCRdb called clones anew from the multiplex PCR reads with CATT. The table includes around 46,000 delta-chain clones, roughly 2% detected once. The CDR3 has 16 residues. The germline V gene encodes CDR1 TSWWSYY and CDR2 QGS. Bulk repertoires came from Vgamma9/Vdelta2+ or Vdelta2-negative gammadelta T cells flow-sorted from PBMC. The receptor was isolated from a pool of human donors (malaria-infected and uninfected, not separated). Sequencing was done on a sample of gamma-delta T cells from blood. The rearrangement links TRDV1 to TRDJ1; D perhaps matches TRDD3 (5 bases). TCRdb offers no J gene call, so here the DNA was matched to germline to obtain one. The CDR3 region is CALGPGGPGNTDKLIF. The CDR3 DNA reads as TGCGCTCTTGGGCCGGGGGGGCCTGGGAACACCGATAAACTCATCTTT.